These 11 T cell receptor beta chains were all obtained from the same sample, sequenced in a study of cytomegalovirus exposure and HLA in healthy donors. 13 Jbeta primers and 60 Vbeta primers were used for the PCR. The protocol was immunoSEQ multiplex PCR, while the TCRdb copy is restricted to in-frame clones and leaves out a portion. The sample data list around 45,000 clones. The sample consisted of PBMCs. These receptors all come from a woman aged 25 to 39 in good health and CMV-seronegative.

The chain is built from TRBV29-1 and TRBJ2-7, with 7 bases aligning to TRBD2. The length of the CDR3 is 12 residues. Trimming removed 6 bases from V and 0 bases from J; junction bases left unmatched: 2. CDR1 is SQVTM, CDR2 ANQGSEA, per germline. Here the CDR3 DNA reads TGCAGCGTAGCGGGGAGCTCCTACGAGCAGTACTTC. Its translation is CSVAGSSYEQYF.

This chain uses TRBV6-1 with TRBJ1-2; D may be TRBD1 (5 bases). The V and J ends lost 6 bases and 3 bases respectively, with 14 bases between them. CDR1 and CDR2 from the germline V gene are MNHNS and SASEGT. The CDR3 runs 14 residues. CDR3 sequence: CASSKMGLDYGYTF. CDR3 bases: TGTGCCAGCAGCAAGATGGGACTTGACTATGGCTACACCTTC.

This rearrangement joins TRBV6-1 to TRBJ2-2, with 9 bases fitting TRBD1. With V trimmed by 6 bases and J by 4 bases, 0 bases remained unmatched. This CDR3 is 13 amino acids long. Per the germline V gene, CDR1 is MNHNS and CDR2 is SASEGT. The DNA of the CDR3 is TGTGCCAGCAGGGGACAGGGCACCGGGGAGCTGTTTTTT. This translates into CASRGQGTGELFF.

About this clone itself: The conserved final phenylalanine or tryptophan is absent from the CDR3, which likely points to a read error. The DNA is left out, because the CDR3 cannot be placed on it with certainty; the CDR3 is given as TCRdb lists it. The chain uses TRBV4-1 and TRBJ2-7; the D call TRBD1 from the table was never checked on the DNA. Germline V CDR1 and CDR2: MGHRA, YSYEKL. Including both end residues, the CDR3 is 14 amino acids long. The CDR3 sequence is CASSQDSRGFAFAI.

The chain couples TRBV6-1 to TRBJ2-7, with D maybe TRBD1 (6 bases). The V gene lost 8 bases and the J gene lost 7 bases, with 21 bases spanning the gap. CDR1 is MNHNS and CDR2 is SASEGT in the germline V gene. This CDR3 region has 14 residues. CDR3 region: CASCLTGLSGEQYF. CDR3 DNA sequence: TGTGCCAGCTGTCTAACAGGGCTAAGTGGAGAGCAGTACTTC.

This chain joins TRBV19 and TRBJ2-7; 8 bases map to TRBD2. The V gene's germline CDR1 is LNHDA and CDR2 SQIVND (reference sequence). V dropped 2 bases and J dropped 2; count of bases not matched to a gene: 5. The length of the CDR3 is 15 residues. In DNA form, the CDR3 reads TGTGCCAGTAGTATATGGGAAGCGGGAGCCTACGAGCAGTACTTC. Amino acid sequence: CASSIWEAGAYEQYF.

V gene TRBV7-2 combines with J gene TRBJ2-5, with D unresolved. CDR1 is SGHTA and CDR2 is FQGNSA in the germline V gene. The V and J ends lost 4 bases and 1 base respectively, with 16 bases between them. This CDR3 region has 16 residues. The chain's CDR3 is CASSSVSVRSQETQYF. Here the CDR3 DNA reads TGTGCCAGCAGCTCCGTGAGCGTTCGGTCCCAAGAGACCCAGTACTTC.

The rearrangement joins TRBV4-1 to TRBJ2-7; D not certain. CDR3 size: 14 residues. Trimming removed 0 bases from V and 0 bases from J, with 6 bases in between. Germline CDR1 reads MGHRA; CDR2 reads YSYEKL. CDR3 protein: CASSQEAGSYEQYF. CDR3 nucleotides: TGCGCCAGCAGCCAAGAAGCTGGCTCCTACGAGCAGTACTTC.

This rearrangement joins TRBV5-5 to TRBJ2-7; possible D gene TRBD1, 5 bases. CDR3 size: 14 residues. In germline, CDR1 is SGHKS, CDR2 YYEKEE (reference sequence). V was trimmed by 3 bases and J by 7 bases, leaving 17 bases between them. CDR3 DNA: TGTGCCAGCAGCTACAGGTCTGGGGTTATAGAGCAGTACTTC. Encoded protein: CASSYRSGVIEQYF.

The V gene is TRBV30, the J gene TRBJ1-5, with D possibly TRBD1 on 6 matching bases. The V gene lost 1 base and the J gene lost 7 bases, with 14 bases spanning the gap. The CDR3 is made up of 14 amino acids. CDR1 and CDR2 from the germline V gene are GTSNPN and SVGIG (reference sequence). The CDR3 nucleotides read TGTGCCTGGAGTGGTAACGGGGGGCAGCAGCCCCAGCATTTT. It encodes CAWSGNGGQQPQHF.

The chain carries TRBV15 and TRBJ2-7, with 7 bases identical to TRBD2. The ends lost 0 bases at V and 6 bases at J; junction bases unmatched: 8. The germline V gene encodes CDR1 LNHNV and CDR2 YYDKDF (reference sequence). This CDR3 comprises 15 residues. Here the CDR3 reads CATSRDLPSGGEQYF. The CDR3 DNA reads TGTGCCACCAGCAGAGATCTACCCTCGGGGGGCGAGCAGTACTTC.